This TCR beta chain was identified during a study of shared clonotypes between healthy human individuals. For the study at large: CD4 naive and memory got three plates each, CD8 naive two, CD8 memory one.

Of note for this clone: Its antigen is unidentified.

Generated by immunoSEQ multiplex PCR, the TCRdb table keeps only in-frame clones and is missing some. The sample carries 190,000 or so clones, 66% recorded once. Between the trimmed V and J ends, which lost 0 bases and 6 bases, there was a span of 4 bases. This CDR3 has 11 residues. Germline values: CDR1 SGHRS, CDR2 YFSETQ. In the CD4+ fraction, cells were divided into CD45RA+ naive and CD45RA-negative memory subsets. Study observations and caveats: Generation probability values for non-shared clonotypes were lower than those for clonotypes shared by all four donors.

This TCR was recovered from a man aged 25 to 45 in good health. The chain joins TRBV5-1 to TRBJ2-7; D ambiguous. The sample was memory CD4+ T cells sorted from blood. The subset: CD45RA-negative fraction. The CDR3 sequence: CASSLGLEQYF. The CDR3 region has the DNA TGCGCCAGCAGCTTGGGACTCGAGCAGTACTTC.